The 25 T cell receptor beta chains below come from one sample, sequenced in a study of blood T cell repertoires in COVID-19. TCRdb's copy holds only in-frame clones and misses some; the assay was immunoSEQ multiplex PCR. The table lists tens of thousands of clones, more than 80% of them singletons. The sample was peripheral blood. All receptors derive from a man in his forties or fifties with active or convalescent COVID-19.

The CDR3 sequence is CASSPLLAGGLTLGSYNEQFF. The CDR3 bases are TGTGCCAGTAGTCCACTGCTAGCGGGGGGCCTCACTTTAGGCTCCTACAATGAGCAGTTCTTC. The chain links TRBV19 to TRBJ2-1; 11 nucleotides line up with TRBD2. The V segment lost 5 bases and the J segment 0 bases; nucleotides outside the gene matches: 18. The V gene's germline CDR1 is LNHDA and CDR2 SQIVND (reference sequence). There are 21 residues in the CDR3.

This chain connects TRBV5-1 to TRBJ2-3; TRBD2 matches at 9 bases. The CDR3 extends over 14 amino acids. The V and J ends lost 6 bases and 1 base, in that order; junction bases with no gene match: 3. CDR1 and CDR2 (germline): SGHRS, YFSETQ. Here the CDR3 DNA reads TGCGCCAGCATGGAGCGGGGGGGCACAGATACGCAGTATTTT. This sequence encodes CASMERGGTDTQYF.

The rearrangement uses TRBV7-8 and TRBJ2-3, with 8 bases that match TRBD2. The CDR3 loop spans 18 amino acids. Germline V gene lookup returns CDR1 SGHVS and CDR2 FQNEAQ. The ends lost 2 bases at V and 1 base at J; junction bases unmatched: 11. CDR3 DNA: TGTGCCAGCAGCTTACTGGTGGCCGGGGGGGCGGGCACAGATACGCAGTATTTT. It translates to CASSLLVAGGAGTDTQYF. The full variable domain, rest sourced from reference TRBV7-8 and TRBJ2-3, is GAGVSQSPRYKVAKRGQDVALRCDPISGHVSLFWYQQALGQGPEFLTYFQNEAQLDKSGLPSDRFFAERPEGSVSTLKIQRTQQEDSAVYLCASSLLVAGGAGTDTQYFGPGTRLTVL.

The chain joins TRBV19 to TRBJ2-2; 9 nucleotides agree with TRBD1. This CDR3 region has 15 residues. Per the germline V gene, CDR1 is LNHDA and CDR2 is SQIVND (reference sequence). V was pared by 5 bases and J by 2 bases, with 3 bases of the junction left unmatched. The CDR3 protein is CASSRDRANTGELFF. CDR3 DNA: TGTGCCAGTAGTCGGGACAGGGCAAACACCGGGGAGCTGTTTTTT.

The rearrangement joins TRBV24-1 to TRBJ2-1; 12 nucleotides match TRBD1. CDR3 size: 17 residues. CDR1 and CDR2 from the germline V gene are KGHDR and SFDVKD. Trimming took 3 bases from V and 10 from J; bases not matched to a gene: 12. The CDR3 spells CATSDTGTGGFRGEQFF. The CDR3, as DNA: TGTGCCACCAGTGATACCGGGACAGGGGGCTTCCGAGGGGAGCAGTTCTTC.

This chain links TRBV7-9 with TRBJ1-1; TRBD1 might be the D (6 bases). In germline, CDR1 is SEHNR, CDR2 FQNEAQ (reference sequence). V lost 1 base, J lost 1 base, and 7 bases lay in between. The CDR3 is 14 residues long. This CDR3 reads CASSLGTANTEAFF. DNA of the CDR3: TGTGCCAGCAGCTTAGGGACAGCGAACACTGAAGCTTTCTTT.

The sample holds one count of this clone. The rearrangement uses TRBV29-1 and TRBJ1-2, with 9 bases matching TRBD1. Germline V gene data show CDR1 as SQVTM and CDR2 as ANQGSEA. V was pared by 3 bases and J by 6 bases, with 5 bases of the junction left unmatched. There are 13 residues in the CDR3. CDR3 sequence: CSVELGQGNGYTF. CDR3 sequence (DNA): TGCAGCGTTGAGCTGGGACAGGGTAATGGCTACACCTTC.

The CDR3 DNA is TGTGCCACCAGCACAAGACTTGGCACTGAAGCTTTCTTT. Protein sequence: CATSTRLGTEAFF. The genes are TRBV15 and TRBJ1-1; D is undetermined. Trimming cost V 4 bases and J 4 bases, with 10 bases left between them. The germline V gene has CDR1 LNHNV and CDR2 YYDKDF (reference sequence). This CDR3 is 13 amino acids long.

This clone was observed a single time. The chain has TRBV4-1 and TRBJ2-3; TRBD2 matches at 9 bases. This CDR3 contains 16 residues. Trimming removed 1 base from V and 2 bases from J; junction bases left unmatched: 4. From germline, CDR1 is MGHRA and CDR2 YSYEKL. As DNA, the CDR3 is TGCGCCAGCAGCCAAGGGACTAGCGCAGACACAGATACGCAGTATTTT. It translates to CASSQGTSADTDTQYF.

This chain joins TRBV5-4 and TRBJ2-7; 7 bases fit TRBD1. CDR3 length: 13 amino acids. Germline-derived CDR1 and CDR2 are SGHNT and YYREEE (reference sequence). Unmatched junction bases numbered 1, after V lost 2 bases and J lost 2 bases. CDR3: CASSFTGAYEQYF. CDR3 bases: TGTGCCAGCAGCTTTACAGGGGCCTACGAGCAGTACTTC.

The CDR3 region has the DNA TGTGCCAGTAGTATTGGTATGACAGGGAATTCACCCCTCCACTTT. As protein: CASSIGMTGNSPLHF. The chain uses TRBV19 and TRBJ1-6, with TRBD1 matching over 7 bases. There are 15 residues in the CDR3. V dropped 3 bases and J dropped 7; count of bases not matched to a gene: 6. Germline V gives CDR1 LNHDA, CDR2 SQIVND (reference sequence).

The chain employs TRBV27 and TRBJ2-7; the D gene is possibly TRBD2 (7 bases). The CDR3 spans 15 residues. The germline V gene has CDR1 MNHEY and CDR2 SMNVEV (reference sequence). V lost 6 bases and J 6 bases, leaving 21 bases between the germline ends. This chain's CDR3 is CASRPQRGGGTEQYF. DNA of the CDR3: TGTGCCAGCAGGCCTCAACGTGGGGGGGGCACCGAGCAGTACTTC.

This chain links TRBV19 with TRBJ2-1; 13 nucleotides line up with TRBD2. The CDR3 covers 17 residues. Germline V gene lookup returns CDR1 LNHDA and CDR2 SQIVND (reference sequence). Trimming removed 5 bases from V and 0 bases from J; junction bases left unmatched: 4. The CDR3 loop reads CASSGGLAGSSYNEQFF. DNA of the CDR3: TGTGCCAGTAGTGGGGGACTAGCGGGGAGCTCCTACAATGAGCAGTTCTTC.

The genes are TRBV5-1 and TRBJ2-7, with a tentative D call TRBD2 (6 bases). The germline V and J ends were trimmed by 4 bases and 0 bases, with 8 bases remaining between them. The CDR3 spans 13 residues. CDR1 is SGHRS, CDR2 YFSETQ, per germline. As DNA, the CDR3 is TGCGCCAGCAGCCGCGGGACCTCCTACGAGCAGTACTTC. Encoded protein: CASSRGTSYEQYF. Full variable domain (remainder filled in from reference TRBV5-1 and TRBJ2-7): KAGVTQTPRYLIKTRGQQVTLSCSPISGHRSVSWYQQTPGQGLQFLFEYFSETQRNKGNFPGRFSGRQFSNSRSEMNVSTLELGDSALYLCASSRGTSYEQYFGPGTRLTVT.

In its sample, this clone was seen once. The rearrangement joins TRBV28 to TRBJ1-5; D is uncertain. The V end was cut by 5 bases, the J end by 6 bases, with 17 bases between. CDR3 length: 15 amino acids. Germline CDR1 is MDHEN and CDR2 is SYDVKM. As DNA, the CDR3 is TGTGCCAGCAGTCCACCTCAACAGTACGGTCAGCCCCAGCATTTT. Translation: CASSPPQQYGQPQHF.

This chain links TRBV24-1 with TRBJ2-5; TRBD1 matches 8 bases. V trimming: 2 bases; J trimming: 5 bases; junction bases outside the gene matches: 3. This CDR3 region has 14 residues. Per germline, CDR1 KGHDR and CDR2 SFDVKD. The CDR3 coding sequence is TGTGCCACCAGTGATTCATGGACAGGGGAGACCCAGTACTTC. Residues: CATSDSWTGETQYF.

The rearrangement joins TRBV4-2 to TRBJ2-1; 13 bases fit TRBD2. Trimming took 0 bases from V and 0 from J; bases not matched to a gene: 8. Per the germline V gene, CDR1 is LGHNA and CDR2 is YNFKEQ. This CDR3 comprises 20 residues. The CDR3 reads CASSQDMGTSGTHSYNEQFF. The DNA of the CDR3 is TGTGCCAGCAGCCAAGATATGGGGACTAGCGGGACTCACTCCTACAATGAGCAGTTCTTC.

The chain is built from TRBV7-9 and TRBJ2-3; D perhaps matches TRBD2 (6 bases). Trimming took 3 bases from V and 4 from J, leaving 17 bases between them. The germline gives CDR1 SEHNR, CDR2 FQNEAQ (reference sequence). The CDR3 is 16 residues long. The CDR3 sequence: CASSFGGTLAADTQYF. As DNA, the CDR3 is TGTGCCAGCAGCTTCGGCGGGACCTTAGCGGCAGATACGCAGTATTTT. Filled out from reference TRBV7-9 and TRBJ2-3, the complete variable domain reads DTGVSQNPRHKITKRGQNVTFRCDPISEHNRLYWYRQTLGQGPEFLTYFQNEAQLEKSRLLSDRFSAERPKGSFSTLEIQRTEQGDSAMYLCASSFGGTLAADTQYFGPGTRLTVL.

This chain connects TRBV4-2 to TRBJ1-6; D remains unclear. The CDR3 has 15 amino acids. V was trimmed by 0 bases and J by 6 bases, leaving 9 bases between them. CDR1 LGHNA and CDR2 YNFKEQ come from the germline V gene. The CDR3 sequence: CASSQDVLGNSPLHF. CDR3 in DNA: TGTGCCAGCAGCCAAGATGTACTAGGTAATTCACCCCTCCACTTT.

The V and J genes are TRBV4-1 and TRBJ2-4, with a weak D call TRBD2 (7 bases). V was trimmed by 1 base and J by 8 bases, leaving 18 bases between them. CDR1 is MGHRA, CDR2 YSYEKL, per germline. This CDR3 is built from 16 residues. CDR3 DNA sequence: TGCGCCAGCAGCCAAGCTGCTACGGGGGCGGGAGACATTCAGTACTTC. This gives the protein CASSQAATGAGDIQYF.

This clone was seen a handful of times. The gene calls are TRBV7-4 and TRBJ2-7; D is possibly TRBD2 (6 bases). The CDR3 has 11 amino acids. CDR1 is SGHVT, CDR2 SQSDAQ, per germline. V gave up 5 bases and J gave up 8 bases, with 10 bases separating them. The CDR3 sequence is CASSKSGQQYF. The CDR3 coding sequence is TGTGCCAGCAGCAAAAGCGGGCAGCAGTACTTC.

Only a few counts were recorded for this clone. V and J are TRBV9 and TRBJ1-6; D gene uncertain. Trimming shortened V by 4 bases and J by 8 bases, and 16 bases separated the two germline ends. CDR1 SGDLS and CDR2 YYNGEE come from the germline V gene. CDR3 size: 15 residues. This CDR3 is CASSPGSGKDSPLHF. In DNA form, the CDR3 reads TGTGCCAGCAGCCCCGGGTCGGGGAAGGATTCACCCCTCCACTTT.

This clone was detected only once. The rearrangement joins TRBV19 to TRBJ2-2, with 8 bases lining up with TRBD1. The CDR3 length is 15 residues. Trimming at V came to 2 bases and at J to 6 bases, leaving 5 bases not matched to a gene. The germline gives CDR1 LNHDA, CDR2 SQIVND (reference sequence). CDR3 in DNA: TGTGCCAGTAGTATACACAGGGGGTCGGCCGGGGAGCTGTTTTTT. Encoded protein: CASSIHRGSAGELFF.

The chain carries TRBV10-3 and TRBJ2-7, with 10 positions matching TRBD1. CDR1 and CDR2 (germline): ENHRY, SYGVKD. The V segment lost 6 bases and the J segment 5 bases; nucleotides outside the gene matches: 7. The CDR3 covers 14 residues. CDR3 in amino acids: CAISPTGTGDEQYF. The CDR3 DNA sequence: TGTGCCATCAGCCCTACCGGGACAGGGGACGAGCAGTACTTC.

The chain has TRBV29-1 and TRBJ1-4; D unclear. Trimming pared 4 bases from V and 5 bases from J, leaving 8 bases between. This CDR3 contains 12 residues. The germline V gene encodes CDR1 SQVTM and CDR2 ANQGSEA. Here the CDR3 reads CSVGRKNEKLFF. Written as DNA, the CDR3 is TGCAGCGTTGGGAGGAAGAATGAAAAACTGTTTTTT.